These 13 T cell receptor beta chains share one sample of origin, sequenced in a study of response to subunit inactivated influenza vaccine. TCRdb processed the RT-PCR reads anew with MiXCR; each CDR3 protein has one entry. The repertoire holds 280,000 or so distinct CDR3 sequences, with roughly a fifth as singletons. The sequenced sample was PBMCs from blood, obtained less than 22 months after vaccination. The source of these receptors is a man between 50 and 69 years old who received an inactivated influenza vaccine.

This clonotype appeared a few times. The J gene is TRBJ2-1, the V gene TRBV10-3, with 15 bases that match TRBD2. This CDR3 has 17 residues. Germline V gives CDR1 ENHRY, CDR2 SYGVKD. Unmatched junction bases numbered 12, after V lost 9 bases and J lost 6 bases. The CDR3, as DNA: TGTGCCATTGGGTCCCTGTCGGGACTAGCGGGGGGCAATGAGCAGTTCTTC. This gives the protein CAIGSLSGLAGGNEQFF.

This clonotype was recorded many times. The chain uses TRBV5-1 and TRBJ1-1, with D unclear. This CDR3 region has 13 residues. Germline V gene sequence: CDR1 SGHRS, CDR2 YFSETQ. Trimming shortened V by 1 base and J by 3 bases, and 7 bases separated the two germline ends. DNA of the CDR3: TGCGCCAGCAGCTTGACAGTGGACACTGAAGCTTTCTTT. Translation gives CASSLTVDTEAFF.

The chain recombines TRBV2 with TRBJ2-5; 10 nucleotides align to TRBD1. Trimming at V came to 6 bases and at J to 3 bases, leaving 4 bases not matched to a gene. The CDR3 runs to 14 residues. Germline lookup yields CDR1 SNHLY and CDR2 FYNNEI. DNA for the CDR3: TGTGCCAGCAGAGAGGGGACAGGGGAAGAGACCCAGTACTTC. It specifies CASREGTGEETQYF.

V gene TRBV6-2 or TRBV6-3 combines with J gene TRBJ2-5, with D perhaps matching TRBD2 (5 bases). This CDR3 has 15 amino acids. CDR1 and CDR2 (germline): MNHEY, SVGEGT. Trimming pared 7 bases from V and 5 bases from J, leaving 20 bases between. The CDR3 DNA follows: TGTGCCAGCACCCCTTACGGGGTAGTTCGGGAGACCCAGTACTTC. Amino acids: CASTPYGVVRETQYF.

Here the CDR3 reads CASSRGLSKETQYF. CDR3 nucleotides: TGTGCCAGCAGCCGAGGACTTTCCAAAGAGACCCAGTACTTC. The chain recombines TRBV2 with TRBJ2-5, with a weak D call TRBD2 (5 bases). Germline V gene sequence: CDR1 SNHLY, CDR2 FYNNEI. Trimming shortened V by 6 bases and J by 3 bases, and 14 bases separated the two germline ends. The CDR3 consists of 14 residues.

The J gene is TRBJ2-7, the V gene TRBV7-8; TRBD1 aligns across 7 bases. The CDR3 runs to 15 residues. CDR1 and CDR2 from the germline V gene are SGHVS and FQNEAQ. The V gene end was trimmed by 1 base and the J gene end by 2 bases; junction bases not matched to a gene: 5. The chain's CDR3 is CASSLGGTVTYEQYF. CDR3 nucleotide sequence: TGTGCCAGCAGCTTAGGTGGGACAGTTACCTACGAGCAGTACTTC.

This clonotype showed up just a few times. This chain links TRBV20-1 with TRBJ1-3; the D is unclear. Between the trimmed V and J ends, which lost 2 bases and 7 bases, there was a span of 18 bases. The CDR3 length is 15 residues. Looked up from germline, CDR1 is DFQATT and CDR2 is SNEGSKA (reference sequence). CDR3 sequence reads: CSARPPGALGNTIYF. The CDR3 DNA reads TGCAGTGCTAGACCCCCCGGCGCCTTGGGGAACACCATATATTTT.

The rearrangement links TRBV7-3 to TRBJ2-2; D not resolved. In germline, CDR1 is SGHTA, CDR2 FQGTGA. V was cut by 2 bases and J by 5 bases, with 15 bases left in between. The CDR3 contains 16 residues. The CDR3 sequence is CASSLVPPEATGELFF. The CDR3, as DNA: TGTGCCAGCAGCTTAGTTCCCCCAGAAGCAACCGGGGAGCTGTTTTTT.

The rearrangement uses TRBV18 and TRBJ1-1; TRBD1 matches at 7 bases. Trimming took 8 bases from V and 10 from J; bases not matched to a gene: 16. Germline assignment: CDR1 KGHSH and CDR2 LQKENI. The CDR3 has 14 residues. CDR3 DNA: TGTGCCAGCGCAACAAGCGGACAGGAGGGGGGAGCTTTCTTT. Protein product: CASATSGQEGGAFF.

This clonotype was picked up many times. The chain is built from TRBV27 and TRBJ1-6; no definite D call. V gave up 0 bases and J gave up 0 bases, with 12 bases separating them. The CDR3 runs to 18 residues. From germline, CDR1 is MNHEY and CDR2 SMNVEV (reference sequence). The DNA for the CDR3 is TGTGCCAGCAGTTTATCGAAAGGGATAAGCTCCTATAATTCACCCCTCCACTTT. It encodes CASSLSKGISSYNSPLHF.

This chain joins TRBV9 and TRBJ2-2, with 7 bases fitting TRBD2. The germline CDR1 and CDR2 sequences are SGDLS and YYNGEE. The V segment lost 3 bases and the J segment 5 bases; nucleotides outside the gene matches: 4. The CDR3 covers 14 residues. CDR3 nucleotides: TGTGCCAGCAGCGCCCGACTAGCTACCGGGGAGCTGTTTTTT. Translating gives CASSARLATGELFF.

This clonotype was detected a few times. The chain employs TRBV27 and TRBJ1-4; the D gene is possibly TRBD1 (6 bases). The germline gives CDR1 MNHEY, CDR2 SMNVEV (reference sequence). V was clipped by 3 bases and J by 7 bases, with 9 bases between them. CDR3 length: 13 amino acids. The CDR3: CASSLQGSEKLFF. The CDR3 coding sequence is TGTGCCAGCAGTTTGCAGGGGAGTGAAAAACTGTTTTTT.

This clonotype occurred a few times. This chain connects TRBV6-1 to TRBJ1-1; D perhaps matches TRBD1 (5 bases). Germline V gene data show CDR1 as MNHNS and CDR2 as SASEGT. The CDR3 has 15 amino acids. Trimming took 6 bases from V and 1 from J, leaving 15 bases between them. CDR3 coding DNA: TGTGCCAGCAGACGACGCGGGGCCGGGAACACTGAAGCTTTCTTT. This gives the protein CASRRRGAGNTEAFF.